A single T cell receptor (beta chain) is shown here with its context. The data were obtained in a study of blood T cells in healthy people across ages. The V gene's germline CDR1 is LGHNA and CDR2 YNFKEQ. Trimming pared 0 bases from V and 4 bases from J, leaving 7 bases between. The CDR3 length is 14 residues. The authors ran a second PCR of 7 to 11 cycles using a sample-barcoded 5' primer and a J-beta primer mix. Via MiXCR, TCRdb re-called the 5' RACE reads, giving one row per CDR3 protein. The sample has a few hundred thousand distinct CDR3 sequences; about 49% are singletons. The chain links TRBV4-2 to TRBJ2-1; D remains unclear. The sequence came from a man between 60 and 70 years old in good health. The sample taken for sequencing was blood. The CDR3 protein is CASSQESEYNEQFF. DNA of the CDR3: TGTGCCAGCAGCCAAGAATCCGAGTACAATGAGCAGTTCTTC.